The text below deals with one T cell receptor beta chain. The antigen is not known. The record originates from a study of response to subunit inactivated influenza vaccine. Notes on the study in general: The authors offered the suggestion that each seasonal influenza vaccination recruits few new T cells.

One entry per CDR3 protein results from TCRdb running MiXCR on the RT-PCR reads. Among fewer than 800,000 distinct CDR3 sequences, approximately 15% were seen once, and the ten largest hold about 9.9%. The source material was PBMCs from blood, sampled 11 to 12 days after vaccination. The sequence was collected from a man aged 50 or older who received an inactivated influenza vaccine.

CDR3 in amino acids: CASRKGLPYEQYF. CDR3 sequence (DNA): TGCGCCAGCAGGAAAGGCCTACCCTACGAGCAGTACTTC. The chain is built from TRBV10-2 and TRBJ2-7; D uncertain. Germline CDR1 WSHSY, CDR2 SAAADI. Trimming cost V 6 bases and J 2 bases, with 11 bases left between them. This CDR3 has 13 amino acids.